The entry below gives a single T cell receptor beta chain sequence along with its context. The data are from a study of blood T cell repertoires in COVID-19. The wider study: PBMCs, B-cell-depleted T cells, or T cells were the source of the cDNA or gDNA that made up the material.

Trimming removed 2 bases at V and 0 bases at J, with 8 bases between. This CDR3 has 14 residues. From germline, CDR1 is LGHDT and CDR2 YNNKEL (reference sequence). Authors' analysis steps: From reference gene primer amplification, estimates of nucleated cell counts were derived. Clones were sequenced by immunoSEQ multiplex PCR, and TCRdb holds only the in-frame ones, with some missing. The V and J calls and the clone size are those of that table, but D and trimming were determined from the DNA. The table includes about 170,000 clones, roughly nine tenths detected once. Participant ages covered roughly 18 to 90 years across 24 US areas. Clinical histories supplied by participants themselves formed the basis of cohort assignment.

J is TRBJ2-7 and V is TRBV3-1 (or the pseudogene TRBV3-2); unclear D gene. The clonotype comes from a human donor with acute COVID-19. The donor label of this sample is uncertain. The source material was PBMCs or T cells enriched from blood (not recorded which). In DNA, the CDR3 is TGTGCCAGCAGCCAAAGTTCTAGCTCCTACGAGCAGTACTTC. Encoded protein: CASSQSSSSYEQYF.